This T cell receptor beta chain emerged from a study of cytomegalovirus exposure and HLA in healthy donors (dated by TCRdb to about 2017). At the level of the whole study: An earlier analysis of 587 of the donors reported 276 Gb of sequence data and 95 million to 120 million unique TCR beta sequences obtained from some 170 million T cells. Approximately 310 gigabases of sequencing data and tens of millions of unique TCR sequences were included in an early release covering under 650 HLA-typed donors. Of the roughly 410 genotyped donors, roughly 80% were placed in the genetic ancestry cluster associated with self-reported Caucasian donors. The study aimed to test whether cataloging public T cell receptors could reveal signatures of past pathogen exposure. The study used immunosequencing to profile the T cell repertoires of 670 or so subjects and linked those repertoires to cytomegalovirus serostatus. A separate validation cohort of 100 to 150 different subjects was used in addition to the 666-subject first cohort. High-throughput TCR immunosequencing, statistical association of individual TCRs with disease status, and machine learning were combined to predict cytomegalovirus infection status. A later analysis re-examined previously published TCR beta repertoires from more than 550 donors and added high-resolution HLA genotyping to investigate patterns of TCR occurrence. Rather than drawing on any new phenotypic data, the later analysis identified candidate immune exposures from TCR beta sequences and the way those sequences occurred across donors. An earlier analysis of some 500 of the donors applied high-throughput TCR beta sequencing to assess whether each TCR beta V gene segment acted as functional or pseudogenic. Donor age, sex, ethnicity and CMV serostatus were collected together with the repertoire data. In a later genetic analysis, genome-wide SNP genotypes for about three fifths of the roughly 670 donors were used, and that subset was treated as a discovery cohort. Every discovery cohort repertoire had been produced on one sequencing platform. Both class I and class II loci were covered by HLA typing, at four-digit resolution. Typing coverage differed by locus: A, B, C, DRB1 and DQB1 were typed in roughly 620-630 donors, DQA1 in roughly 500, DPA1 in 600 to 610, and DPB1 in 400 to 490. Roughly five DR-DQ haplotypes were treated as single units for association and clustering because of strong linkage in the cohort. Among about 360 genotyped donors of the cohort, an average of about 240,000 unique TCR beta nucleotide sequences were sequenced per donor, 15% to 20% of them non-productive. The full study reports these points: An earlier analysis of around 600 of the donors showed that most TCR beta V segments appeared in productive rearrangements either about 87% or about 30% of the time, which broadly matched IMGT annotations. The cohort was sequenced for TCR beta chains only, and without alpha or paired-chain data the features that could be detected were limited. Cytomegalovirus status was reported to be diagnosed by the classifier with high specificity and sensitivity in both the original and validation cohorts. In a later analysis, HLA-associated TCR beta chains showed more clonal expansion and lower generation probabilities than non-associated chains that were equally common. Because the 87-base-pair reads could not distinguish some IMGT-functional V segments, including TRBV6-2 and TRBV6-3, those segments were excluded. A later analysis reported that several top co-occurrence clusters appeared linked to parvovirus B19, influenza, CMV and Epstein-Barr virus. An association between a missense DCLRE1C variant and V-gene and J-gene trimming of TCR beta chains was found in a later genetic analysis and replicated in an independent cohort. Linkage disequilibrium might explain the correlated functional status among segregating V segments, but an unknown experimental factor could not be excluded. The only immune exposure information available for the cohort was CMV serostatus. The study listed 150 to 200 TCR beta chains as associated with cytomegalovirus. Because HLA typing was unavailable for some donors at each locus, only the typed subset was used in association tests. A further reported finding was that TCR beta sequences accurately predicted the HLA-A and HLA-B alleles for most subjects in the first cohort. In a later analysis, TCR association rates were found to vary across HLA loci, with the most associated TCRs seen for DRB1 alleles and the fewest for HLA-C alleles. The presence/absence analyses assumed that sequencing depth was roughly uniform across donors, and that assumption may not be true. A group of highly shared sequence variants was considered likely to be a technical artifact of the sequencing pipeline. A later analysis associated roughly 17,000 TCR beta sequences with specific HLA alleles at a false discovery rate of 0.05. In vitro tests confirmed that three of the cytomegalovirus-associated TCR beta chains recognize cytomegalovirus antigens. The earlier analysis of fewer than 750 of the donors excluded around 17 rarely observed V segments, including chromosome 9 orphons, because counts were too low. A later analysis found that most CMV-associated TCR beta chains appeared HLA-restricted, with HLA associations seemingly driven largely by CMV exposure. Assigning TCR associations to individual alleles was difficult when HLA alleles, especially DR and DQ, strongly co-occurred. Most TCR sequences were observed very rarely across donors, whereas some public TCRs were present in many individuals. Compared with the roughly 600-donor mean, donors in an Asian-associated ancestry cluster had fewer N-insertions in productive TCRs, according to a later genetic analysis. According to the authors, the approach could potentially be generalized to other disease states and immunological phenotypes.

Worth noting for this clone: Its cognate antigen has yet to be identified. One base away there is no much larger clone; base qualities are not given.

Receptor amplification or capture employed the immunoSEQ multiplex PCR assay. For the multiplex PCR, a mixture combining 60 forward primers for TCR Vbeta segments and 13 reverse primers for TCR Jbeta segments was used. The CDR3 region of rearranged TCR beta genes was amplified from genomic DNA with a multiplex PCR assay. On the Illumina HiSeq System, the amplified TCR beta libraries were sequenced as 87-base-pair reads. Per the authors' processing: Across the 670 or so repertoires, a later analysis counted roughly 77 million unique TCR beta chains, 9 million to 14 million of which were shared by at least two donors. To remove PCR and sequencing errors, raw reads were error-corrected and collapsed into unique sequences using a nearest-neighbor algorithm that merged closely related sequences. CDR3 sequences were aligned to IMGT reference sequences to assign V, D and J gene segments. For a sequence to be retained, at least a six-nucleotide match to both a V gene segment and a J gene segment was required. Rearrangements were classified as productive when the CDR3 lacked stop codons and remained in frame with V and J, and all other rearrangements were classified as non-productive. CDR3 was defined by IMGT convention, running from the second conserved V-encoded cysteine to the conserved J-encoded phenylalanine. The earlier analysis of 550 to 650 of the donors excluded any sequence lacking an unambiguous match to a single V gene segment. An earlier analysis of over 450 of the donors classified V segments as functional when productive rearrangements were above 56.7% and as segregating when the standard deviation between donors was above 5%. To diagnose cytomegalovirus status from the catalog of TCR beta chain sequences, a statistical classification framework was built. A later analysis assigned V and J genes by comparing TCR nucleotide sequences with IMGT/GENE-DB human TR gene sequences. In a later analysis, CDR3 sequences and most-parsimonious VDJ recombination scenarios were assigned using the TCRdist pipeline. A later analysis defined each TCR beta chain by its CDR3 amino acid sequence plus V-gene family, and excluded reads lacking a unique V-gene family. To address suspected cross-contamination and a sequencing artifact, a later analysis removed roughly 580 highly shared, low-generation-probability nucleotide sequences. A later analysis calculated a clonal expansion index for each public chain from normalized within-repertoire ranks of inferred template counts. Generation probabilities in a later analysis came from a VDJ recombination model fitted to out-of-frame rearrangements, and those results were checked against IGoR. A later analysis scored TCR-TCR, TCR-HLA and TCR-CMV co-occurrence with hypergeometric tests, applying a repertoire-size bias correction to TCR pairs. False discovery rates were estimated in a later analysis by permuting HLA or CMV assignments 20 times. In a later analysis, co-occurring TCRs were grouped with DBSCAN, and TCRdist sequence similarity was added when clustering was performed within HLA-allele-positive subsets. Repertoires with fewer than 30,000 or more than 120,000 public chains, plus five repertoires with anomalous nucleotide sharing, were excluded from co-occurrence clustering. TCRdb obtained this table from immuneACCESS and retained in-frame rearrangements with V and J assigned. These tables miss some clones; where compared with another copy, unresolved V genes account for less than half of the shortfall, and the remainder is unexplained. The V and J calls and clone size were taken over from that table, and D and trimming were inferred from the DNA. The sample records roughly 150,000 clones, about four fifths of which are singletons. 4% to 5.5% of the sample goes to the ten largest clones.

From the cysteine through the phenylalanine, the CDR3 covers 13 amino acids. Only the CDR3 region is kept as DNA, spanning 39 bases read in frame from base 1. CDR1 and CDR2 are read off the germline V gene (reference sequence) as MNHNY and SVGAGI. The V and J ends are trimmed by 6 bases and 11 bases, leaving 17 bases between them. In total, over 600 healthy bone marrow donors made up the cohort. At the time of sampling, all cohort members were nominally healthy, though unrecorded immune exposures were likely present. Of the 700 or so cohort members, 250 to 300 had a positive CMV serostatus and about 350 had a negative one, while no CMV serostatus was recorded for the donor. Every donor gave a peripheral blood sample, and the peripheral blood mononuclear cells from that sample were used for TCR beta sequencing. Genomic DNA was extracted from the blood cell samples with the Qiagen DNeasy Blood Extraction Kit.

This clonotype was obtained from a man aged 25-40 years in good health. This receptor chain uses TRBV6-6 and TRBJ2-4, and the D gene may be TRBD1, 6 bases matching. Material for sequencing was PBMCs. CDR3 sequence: CASRNNRVAVQYF. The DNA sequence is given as TGTGCCAGCAGAAACAACAGGGTTGCTGTTCAGTACTTC.